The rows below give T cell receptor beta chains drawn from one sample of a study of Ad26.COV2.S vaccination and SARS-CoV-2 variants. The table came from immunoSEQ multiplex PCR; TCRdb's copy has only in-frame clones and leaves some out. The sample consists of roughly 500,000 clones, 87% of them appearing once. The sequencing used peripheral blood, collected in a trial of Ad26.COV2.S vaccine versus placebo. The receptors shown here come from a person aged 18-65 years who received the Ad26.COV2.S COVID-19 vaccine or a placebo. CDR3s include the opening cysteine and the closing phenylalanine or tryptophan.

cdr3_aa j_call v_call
CASSFPQGLVMNTEAFF TRBJ1-1 TRBV28
CASRGRLSNQPQHF TRBJ1-5 TRBV28
CASSLRQGYSYEQYF TRBJ2-7 TRBV7-2
CASSQWGEMNTEAFF TRBJ1-1 TRBV7-6
CASSLDRNSYGYTF TRBJ1-2 TRBV28
CAWSEDSASEAFF TRBJ1-1 TRBV30
CASSPSPRSNEQFF TRBJ2-1 TRBV14
CASSSYNYEQYF TRBJ2-7 TRBV7-2
CSATGEAGYTF TRBJ1-2 TRBV29-1
CAASRNNEKLFF TRBJ1-4 TRBV10-3
CASSLASGNSPLHF TRBJ1-6 TRBV7-2
CASSAGTTVYEQYF TRBJ2-7 TRBV5-4
CASSSGLAGPREQYF TRBJ2-7 TRBV11-2
CATSRSTAGGYEQYF TRBJ2-7 TRBV15
CASSPGRGLDEQFF TRBJ2-1 TRBV7-2
CSVEGYRGQETQYF TRBJ2-5 TRBV29-1
CASSLSRERGHF TRBJ1-5 TRBV28
CASKSGRDNQPQHF TRBJ1-5 TRBV28
CASSLVAEHYGYTF TRBJ1-2 TRBV7-2
CSVLPAPSGSYNEQFF TRBJ2-1 TRBV29-1
CASSQRAGHTTSGNTIYF TRBJ1-3 TRBV4-3
CASSVMDSRSGEQYF TRBJ2-7 TRBV6-5
CASSLFGTGSEAFF TRBJ1-1 TRBV5-1
CASRGRLGVETQYF TRBJ2-5 TRBV2
CATSRGGPEETQYF TRBJ2-5 TRBV24-1
CAWSVFGGQETQYF TRBJ2-5 TRBV30
CASSLGLRGNQPQHF TRBJ1-5 TRBV5-6